A selection of T cell receptor beta chains follows, all from one sample in a study of graft-versus-host responses after intestinal transplantation. Their antigens remain unidentified. Using immunoSEQ multiplex PCR, the repertoire was profiled, and TCRdb retains in-frame clones only, with some absent. Of about 90,000 clones listed, 80% to 95% are singletons. The input for sequencing was unstimulated CD4+ T cells sorted from spleen or lymph node cells, taken before intestinal transplant. These receptors were collected from a human donor who received an intestinal transplant. The CDR3 runs from the conserved cysteine through the conserved F or W. The D gene is left open where the match is weak. The listing skips clone size in some rows; elsewhere it reads once, few, many or a size class.

J | D | V | size | CDR3 | DNA
TRBJ2-7 | . | TRBV5-6 | . | CASSPEGLYLTYEQYF | TGTGCCAGCAGCCCGGAGGGACTCTACCTCACCTACGAGCAGTACTTC
TRBJ1-2 | . | TRBV6-1 | . | CASREGLRGYGYTF | TGTGCCAGCAGGGAGGGACTAAGGGGCTATGGCTACACCTTC
TRBJ2-4 | . | TRBV6-5 | . | CASSYSKAPGVNIQYF | TGTGCCAGCAGTTACTCGAAGGCGCCTGGGGTTAACATTCAGTACTTC
TRBJ2-2 | . | TRBV7-9 | . | CASRLSLGIYTGELFF | TGTGCCAGCAGACTTAGTCTGGGTATTTACACCGGGGAGCTGTTTTTT
TRBJ2-5 | . | TRBV5-1 | . | CASSLTSPQETQYF | TGCGCCAGCAGCCTCACGTCCCCTCAAGAGACCCAGTACTTC
TRBJ1-2 | TRBD1 | TRBV5-1 | . | CASSSGQELYGYTF | TGCGCCAGCAGCTCTGGACAGGAGCTCTATGGCTACACCTTC
TRBJ1-2 | TRBD1 | TRBV12-5 | . | CASGLVRQGQAYGYTF | TGTGCTAGTGGTTTGGTACGGCAGGGACAGGCCTATGGCTACACCTTC
TRBJ1-1 | TRBD1 | TRBV18 | . | CASSQTRTGGTEAFF | TGTGCCAGCTCACAGACTCGGACAGGGGGCACTGAAGCTTTCTTT
TRBJ2-3 | . | TRBV14 | . | CASSQDRDSTDTQYF | TGTGCCAGCAGCCAAGACCGGGACTCCACAGATACGCAGTATTTT
TRBJ2-5 | TRBD1 | TRBV7-6 | . | CASSSSGTGQTQYF | TGTGCCAGCAGCAGCTCCGGGACAGGTCAGACCCAGTACTTC
TRBJ1-5 | . | TRBV28 | once | CATLQRSQPQHF | TGTGCCACCCTACAACGATCTCAGCCCCAGCATTTT
TRBJ1-6 | TRBD1 | TRBV6-5 | few | CASHIGTGVSPLHF | TGTGCCAGCCACATCGGGACAGGGGTTTCACCCCTCCACTTT
TRBJ2-1 | TRBD2 | TRBV5-1 | . | CASFNPGLDYNEQFF | TGCGCCAGCTTTAATCCGGGACTAGACTACAATGAGCAGTTCTTC
TRBJ2-7 | TRBD1 | TRBV28 | . | CASSLATGNPYEQYF | TGTGCCAGCAGTCTTGCGACAGGGAATCCCTACGAGCAGTACTTC
TRBJ2-5 | . | TRBV27 | . | CASSLGRGRETQYF | TGTGCCAGCAGTTTAGGGAGGGGGCGGGAGACCCAGTACTTC
TRBJ2-1 | . | TRBV28 | . | CASSRVGQGIYNEQFF | TGTGCCAGCAGCCGCGTGGGGCAGGGAATCTACAATGAGCAGTTCTTC
TRBJ1-2 | . | TRBV27 | . | CASRAPATYGYTF | TGTGCCAGTCGGGCCCCAGCGACCTATGGCTACACCTTC
TRBJ2-7 | TRBD1 | TRBV2 | once | CASVRDRDYEQYF | TGTGCCAGCGTTCGGGACAGAGACTACGAGCAGTACTTC
TRBJ2-3 | . | TRBV19 | . | CANSRRPISTDTQYF | TGTGCCAATAGCCGCAGGCCGATAAGCACAGATACGCAGTATTTT
TRBJ2-4 | . | TRBV6-1 | . | CASSGDVGIQYF | TGTGCCAGCAGTGGAGACGTAGGCATTCAGTACTTC
TRBJ2-5 | . | TRBV29-1 | . | CSAIRQSLQQTQYF | TGCAGCGCCATTCGACAGAGCCTCCAACAGACCCAGTACTTC
TRBJ1-2 | . | TRBV29-1 | once | CSVGGARGGYGYTF | TGCAGCGTTGGGGGAGCACGGGGTGGCTATGGCTACACCTTC
TRBJ2-7 | . | TRBV5-5 | . | CASSLNRDSYEQYF | TGTGCCAGCAGCTTGAACAGGGACTCCTACGAGCAGTACTTC
TRBJ2-2 | . | TRBV6-1 | . | CASSEAGGYRLTGELFF | TGTGCCAGCAGTGAAGCTGGGGGGTACAGGCTCACCGGGGAGCTGTTTTTT
TRBJ1-6 | . | TRBV2 | once | CASSPFASDYNSPLHF | TGTGCCAGCAGTCCTTTCGCAAGTGACTATAATTCACCCCTCCACTTT
TRBJ2-7 | TRBD1 | TRBV7-9 | . | CASSLVGGRGVF | TGTGCCAGCAGCTTAGTAGGGGGCCGAGGGGTCTTC
TRBJ2-3 | TRBD1 | TRBV7-3 | . | CASSLISGRGRTDTQYF | TGTGCCAGCAGCTTAATCTCCGGCAGGGGGCGCACAGATACGCAGTATTTT
TRBJ2-3 | TRBD2 | TRBV18 | . | CASSPPGLAGGTDTQYF | TGTGCCAGCTCACCCCCGGGACTAGCGGGAGGAACAGATACGCAGTATTTT
TRBJ1-5 | . | TRBV6-1 | . | CASSEGGLNQPQHF | TGTGCCAGCAGTGAAGGAGGATTGAATCAGCCCCAGCATTTT
TRBJ2-1 | TRBD2 | TRBV9 | . | CASSVGGRLAGVEQFF | TGTGCCAGCAGCGTAGGGGGGAGACTAGCGGGAGTTGAGCAGTTCTTC
TRBJ2-1 | TRBD2 | TRBV11-2 | . | CASSPYLAGGGNEQFF | TGTGCCAGCAGCCCATACCTAGCGGGAGGGGGGAATGAGCAGTTCTTC
TRBJ1-5 | . | TRBV10-1 | . | CASSGTANQPQHF | TGCGCCAGCAGTGGGACAGCCAATCAGCCCCAGCATTTT
TRBJ2-3 | . | TRBV7-3 | . | CASSLSGTQYF | TGTGCCAGCAGCTTAAGTGGTACGCAGTATTTT
TRBJ2-7 | TRBD2 | TRBV27 | . | CASSFSGGNYEQYF | TGTGCCAGCAGTTTCAGCGGGGGGAACTACGAGCAGTACTTC
TRBJ1-5 | TRBD1 | TRBV18 | . | CASSRYSQGQGIDQPQHF | TGTGCCAGCTCACGCTACTCCCAGGGACAGGGGATCGACCAGCCCCAGCATTTT
TRBJ1-5 | TRBD1 | TRBV30 | once | CAWSGGTESLPQHF | TGTGCCTGGAGTGGGGGGACAGAATCGTTGCCCCAGCATTTT
TRBJ1-3 | . | TRBV4-1 | few | CASSQDPGNTIYF | TGCGCCAGCAGCCAAGACCCTGGAAACACCATATATTTT
TRBJ1-3 | . | TRBV19 | . | CASRGTEGNTIYF | TGTGCCAGTAGGGGGACTGAAGGAAACACCATATATTTT
TRBJ1-1 | . | TRBV9 | . | CASSVSGGNTEAFF | TGTGCCAGCAGCGTATCGGGGGGCAACACTGAAGCTTTCTTT
TRBJ2-1 | . | TRBV6-4 | . | CASSDSGRAMYNEQFF | TGTGCCAGCAGTGACTCGGGGCGGGCTATGTACAATGAGCAGTTCTTC
TRBJ1-1 | . | TRBV11-2 | . | CASSLSHRNTEAFF | TGTGCCAGCAGCCTCTCCCACAGAAACACTGAAGCTTTCTTT
TRBJ2-7 | TRBD1 | TRBV5-1 | few | CASSPSGTGDEQYF | TGCGCCAGCAGCCCCTCCGGGACAGGGGACGAGCAGTACTTC
TRBJ1-1 | TRBD1 | TRBV6-1 | . | CASSAVGGSRFTEAFF | TGTGCCAGCAGTGCAGTAGGGGGCTCCCGGTTCACTGAAGCTTTCTTT
TRBJ1-3 | . | TRBV21-1 | . | CASSKPGTPGWAIYF | TGTGCCAGCAGCAAACCTGGGACACCCGGATGGGCCATATATTTT
TRBJ1-2 | . | TRBV5-1 | . | CASSSEGDYGYTF | TGCGCCAGCAGCTCTGAGGGCGACTATGGCTACACCTTC
TRBJ2-2 | . | TRBV28 | . | CASSLGGRTGELFF | TGTGCCAGCAGTTTAGGGGGGCGCACCGGGGAGCTGTTTTTT
TRBJ1-2 | . | TRBV27 | . | CASSLSQSGGRAFPWGYTF | TGTGCCAGCAGTCTCTCCCAGTCGGGAGGGAGGGCGTTTCCTTGGGGCTACACCTTC
TRBJ2-2 | . | TRBV5-1 | once | CASSLGLTRQTGELFF | TGCGCCAGCAGCTTGGGACTGACCCGACAGACCGGGGAGCTGTTTTTT
TRBJ2-5 | . | TRBV19 | . | CASSMIIGISQETQYF | TGTGCCAGTAGTATGATAATTGGGATATCCCAAGAGACCCAGTACTTC
TRBJ2-2 | TRBD1 | TRBV10-1 | . | CASSRGTGGRGTGELFF | TGCGCCAGCAGTAGGGGAACAGGGGGGCGAGGCACCGGGGAGCTGTTTTTT
TRBJ1-5 | . | TRBV30 | . | CAWSGGDGQPQHF | TGTGCCTGGAGTGGAGGGGACGGTCAGCCCCAGCATTTT
TRBJ1-6 | . | TRBV13 | . | CASSLRTGLGSPLHF | TGTGCCAGCAGCTTACGCACAGGGTTGGGTTCACCCCTCCACTTT
TRBJ2-1 | . | TRBV2 | . | CASTEEGVDEQFF | TGTGCCAGCACCGAGGAGGGCGTCGATGAGCAGTTCTTC